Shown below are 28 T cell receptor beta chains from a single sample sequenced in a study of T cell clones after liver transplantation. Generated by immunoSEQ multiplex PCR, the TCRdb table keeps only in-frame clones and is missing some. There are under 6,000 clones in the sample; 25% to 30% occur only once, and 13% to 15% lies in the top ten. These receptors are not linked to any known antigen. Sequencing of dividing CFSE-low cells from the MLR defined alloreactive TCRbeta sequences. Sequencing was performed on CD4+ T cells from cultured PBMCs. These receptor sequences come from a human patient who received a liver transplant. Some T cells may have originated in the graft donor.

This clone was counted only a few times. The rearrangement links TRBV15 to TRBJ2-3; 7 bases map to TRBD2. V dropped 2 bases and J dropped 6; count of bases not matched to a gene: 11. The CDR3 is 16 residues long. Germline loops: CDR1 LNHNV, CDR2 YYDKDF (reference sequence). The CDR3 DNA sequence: TGTGCCACCAGCAGAATGGTAGCGGGCCGCCGGGATACGCAGTATTTT. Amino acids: CATSRMVAGRRDTQYF.

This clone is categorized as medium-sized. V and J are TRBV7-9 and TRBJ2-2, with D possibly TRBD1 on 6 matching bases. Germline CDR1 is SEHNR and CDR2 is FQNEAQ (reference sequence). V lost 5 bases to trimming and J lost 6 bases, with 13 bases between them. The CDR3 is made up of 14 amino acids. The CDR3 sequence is CASSRQVTAGELFF. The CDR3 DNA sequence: TGTGCCAGCAGCCGACAGGTTACTGCCGGGGAGCTGTTTTTT.

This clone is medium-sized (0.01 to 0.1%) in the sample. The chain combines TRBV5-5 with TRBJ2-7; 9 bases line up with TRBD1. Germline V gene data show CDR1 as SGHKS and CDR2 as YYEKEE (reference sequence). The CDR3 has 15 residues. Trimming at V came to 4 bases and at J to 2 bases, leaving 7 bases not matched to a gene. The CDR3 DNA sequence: TGTGCCAGCAGCACCGCCCGGGACAGGGCCTACGAGCAGTACTTC. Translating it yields CASSTARDRAYEQYF.

DNA of the CDR3: TGCGCCAGCAGCCAAGATCCCCGACAGGGATGGACTGAAGCTTTCTTT. Protein: CASSQDPRQGWTEAFF. J is TRBJ1-1 and V is TRBV4-3, with 7 bases fitting TRBD1. CDR1 LGHNA and CDR2 YSLEER come from the germline V gene. This CDR3 comprises 16 residues. V shed 0 bases, J shed 5 bases, and the junction held 9 bases outside the gene matches.

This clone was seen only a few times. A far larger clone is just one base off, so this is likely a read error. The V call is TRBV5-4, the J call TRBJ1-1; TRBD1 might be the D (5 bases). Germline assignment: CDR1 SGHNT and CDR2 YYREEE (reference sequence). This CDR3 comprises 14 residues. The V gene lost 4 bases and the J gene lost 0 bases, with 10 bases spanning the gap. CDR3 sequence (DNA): TGTGCCAGCAGCCCGGACACTTTGAACACTGAAGCTTTCTTT. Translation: CASSPDTLNTEAFF.

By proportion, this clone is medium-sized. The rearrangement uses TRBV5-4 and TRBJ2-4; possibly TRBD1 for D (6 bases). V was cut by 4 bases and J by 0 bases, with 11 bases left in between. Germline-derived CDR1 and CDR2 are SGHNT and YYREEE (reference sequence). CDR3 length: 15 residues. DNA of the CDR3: TGTGCCAGCAGCGCGGACAGCCTAGCCAAAAACATTCAGTACTTC. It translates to CASSADSLAKNIQYF.

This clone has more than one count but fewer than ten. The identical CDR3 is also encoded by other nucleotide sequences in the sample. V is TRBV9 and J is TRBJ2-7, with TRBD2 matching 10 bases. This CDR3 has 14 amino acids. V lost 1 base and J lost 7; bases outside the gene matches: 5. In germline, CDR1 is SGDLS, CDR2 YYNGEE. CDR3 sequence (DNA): TGTGCCAGCAGCGTAACAGCGGGAGGGGGTGAGCAGTACTTC. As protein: CASSVTAGGGEQYF.

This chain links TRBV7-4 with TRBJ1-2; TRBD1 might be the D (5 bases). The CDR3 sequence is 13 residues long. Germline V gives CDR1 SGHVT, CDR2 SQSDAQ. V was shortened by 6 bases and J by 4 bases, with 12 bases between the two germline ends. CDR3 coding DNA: TGTGCCAGCAGTTTAACAGGCTCCTATGGCTACACCTTC. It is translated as CASSLTGSYGYTF.

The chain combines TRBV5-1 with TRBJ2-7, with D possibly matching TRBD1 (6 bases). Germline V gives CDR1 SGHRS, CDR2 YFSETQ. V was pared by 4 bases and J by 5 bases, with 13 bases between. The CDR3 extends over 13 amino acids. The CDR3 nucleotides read TGCGCCAGCAGCGCCCGGACAGTGAACGAGCAGTACTTC. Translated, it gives CASSARTVNEQYF.

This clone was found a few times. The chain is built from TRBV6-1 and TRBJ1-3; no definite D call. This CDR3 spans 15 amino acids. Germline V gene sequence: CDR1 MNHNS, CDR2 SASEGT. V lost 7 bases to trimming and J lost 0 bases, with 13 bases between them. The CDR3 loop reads CASMVGLSSGNTIYF. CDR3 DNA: TGTGCCAGCATGGTCGGACTAAGCTCTGGAAACACCATATATTTT.

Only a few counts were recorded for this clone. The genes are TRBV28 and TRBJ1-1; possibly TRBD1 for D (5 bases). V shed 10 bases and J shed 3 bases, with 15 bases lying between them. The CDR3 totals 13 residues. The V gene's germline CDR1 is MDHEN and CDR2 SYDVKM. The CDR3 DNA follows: TGTGCCACCGAATGGGGGGGGGACACTGAAGCTTTCTTT. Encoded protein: CATEWGGDTEAFF.

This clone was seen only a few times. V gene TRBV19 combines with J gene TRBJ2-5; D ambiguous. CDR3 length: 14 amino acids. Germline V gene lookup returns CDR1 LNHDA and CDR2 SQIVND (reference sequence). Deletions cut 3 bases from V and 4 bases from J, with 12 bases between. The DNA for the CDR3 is TGTGCCAGTAGTATCTCGGGCCGCGGAGAGACCCAGTACTTC. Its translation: CASSISGRGETQYF.

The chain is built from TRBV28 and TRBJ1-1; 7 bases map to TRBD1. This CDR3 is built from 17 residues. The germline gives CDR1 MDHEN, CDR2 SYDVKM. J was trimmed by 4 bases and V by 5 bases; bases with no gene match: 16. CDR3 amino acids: CASSTVGQKGAPTEAFF. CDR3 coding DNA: TGTGCCAGCAGTACCGTGGGACAGAAGGGAGCCCCCACTGAAGCTTTCTTT.

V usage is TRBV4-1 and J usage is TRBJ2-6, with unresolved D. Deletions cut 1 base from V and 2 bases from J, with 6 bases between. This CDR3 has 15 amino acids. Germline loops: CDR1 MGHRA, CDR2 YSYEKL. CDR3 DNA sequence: TGCGCCAGCAGCCAAGTCCTAACTGGGGCCAACGTCCTGACTTTC. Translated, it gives CASSQVLTGANVLTF.

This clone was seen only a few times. CDR3 bases: TGTGCCAGTAGTATCGACTGGGGAGTATTTAATGGCTACACCTTC. This translates into CASSIDWGVFNGYTF. V is TRBV19 and J is TRBJ1-2; D gene ambiguous. There are 15 residues in the CDR3. Germline V gene sequence: CDR1 LNHDA, CDR2 SQIVND (reference sequence). Deletions cut 3 bases from V and 6 bases from J, with 17 bases between. Full variable domain (rest looked up from reference TRBV19 and TRBJ1-2): DGGITQSPKYLFRKEGQNVTLSCEQNLNHDAMYWYRQDPGQGLRLIYYSQIVNDFQKGDIAEGYSVSREKKESFPLTVTSAQKNPTAFYLCASSIDWGVFNGYTFGSGTRLTVV.

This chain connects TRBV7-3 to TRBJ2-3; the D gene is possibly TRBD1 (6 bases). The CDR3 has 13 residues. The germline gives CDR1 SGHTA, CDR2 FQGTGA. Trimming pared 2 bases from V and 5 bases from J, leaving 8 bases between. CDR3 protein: CASSLSRGDTQYF. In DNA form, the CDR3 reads TGTGCCAGCAGCTTATCCAGGGGAGATACGCAGTATTTT.

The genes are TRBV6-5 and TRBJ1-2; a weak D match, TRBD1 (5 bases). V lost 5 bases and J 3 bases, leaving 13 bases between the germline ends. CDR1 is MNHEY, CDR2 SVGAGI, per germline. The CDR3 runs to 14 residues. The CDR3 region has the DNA TGTGCCAGCAGTCTCTCCGGGGCAGACTATGGCTACACCTTC. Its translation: CASSLSGADYGYTF.

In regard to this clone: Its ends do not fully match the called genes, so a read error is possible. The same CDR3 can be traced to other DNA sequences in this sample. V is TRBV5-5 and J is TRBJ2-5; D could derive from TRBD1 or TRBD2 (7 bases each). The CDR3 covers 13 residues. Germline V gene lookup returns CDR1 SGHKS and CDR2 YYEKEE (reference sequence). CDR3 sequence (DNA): TGCGCCAGCGCAGGGGGGGCTCGCGAGACCCAGTACTTC. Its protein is CASAGGARETQYF.

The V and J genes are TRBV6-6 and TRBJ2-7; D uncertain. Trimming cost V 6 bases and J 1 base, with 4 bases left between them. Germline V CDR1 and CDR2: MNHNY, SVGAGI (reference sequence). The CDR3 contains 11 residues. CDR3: CASSNSYEQYF. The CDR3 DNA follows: TGTGCCAGCAGCAATTCCTACGAGCAGTACTTC.

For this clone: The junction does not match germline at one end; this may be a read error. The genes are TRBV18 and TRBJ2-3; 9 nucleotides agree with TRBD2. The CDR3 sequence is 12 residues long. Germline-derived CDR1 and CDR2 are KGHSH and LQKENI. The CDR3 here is CASSPPAGGPDF. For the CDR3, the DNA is TGTGCCAGCTCACCTCCAGCGGGAGGACCCGATTTT.

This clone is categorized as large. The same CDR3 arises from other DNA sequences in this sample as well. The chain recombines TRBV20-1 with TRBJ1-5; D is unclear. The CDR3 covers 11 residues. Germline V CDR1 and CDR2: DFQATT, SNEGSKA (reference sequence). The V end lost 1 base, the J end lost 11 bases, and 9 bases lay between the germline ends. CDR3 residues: CSARVRGAQHF. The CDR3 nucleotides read TGCAGTGCTAGAGTCCGCGGGGCCCAGCATTTT.

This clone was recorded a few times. Here the CDR3 DNA reads TGTGCCAGCAGCCGGGACAACACCGGGGAGCTGTTTTTT. Translated: CASSRDNTGELFF. The chain is built from TRBV7-7 and TRBJ2-2; D possibly uses TRBD1 or TRBD2 (5 bases each). This CDR3 is built from 13 residues. The V gene lost 5 bases and the J gene lost 2 bases, with 6 bases spanning the gap. Germline V gene sequence: CDR1 SSHAT, CDR2 FNYEAQ (reference sequence).

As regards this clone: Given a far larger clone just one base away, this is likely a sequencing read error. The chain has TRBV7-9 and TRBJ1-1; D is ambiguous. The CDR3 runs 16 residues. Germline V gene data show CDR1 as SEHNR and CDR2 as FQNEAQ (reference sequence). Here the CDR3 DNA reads TGTGCCAGCGGCTTAGGAAGAACACTGAAGAACACTGAAGCTTTCTTT. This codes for CASGLGRTLKNTEAFF.

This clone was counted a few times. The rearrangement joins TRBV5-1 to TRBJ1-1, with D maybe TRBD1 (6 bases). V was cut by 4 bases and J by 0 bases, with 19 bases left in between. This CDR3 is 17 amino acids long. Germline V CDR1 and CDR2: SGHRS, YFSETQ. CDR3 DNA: TGCGCCAGCAGCCCCTTTTTGGGGGCAGACTTGAACACTGAAGCTTTCTTT. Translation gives CASSPFLGADLNTEAFF.

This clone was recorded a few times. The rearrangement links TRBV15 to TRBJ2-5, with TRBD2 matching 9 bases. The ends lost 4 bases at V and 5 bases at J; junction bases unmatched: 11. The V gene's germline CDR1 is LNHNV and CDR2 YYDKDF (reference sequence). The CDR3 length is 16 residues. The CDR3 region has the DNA TGTGCCACCAGCAAAAACCCGGGACTAGCTATGGAGACCCAGTACTTC. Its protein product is CATSKNPGLAMETQYF.

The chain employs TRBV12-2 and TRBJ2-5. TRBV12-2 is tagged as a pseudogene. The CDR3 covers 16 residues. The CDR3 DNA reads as TGTGCAAGTCGCTTAGCGGTACAGGGAGGAGGGGAGACCCAGTACTTC. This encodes CASRLAVQGGGETQYF.

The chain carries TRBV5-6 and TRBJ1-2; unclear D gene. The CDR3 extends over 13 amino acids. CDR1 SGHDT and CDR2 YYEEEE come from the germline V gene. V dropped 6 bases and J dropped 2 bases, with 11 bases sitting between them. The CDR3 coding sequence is TGTGCCAGCAAACGACCGGAAAACTATGGCTACACCTTC. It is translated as CASKRPENYGYTF.

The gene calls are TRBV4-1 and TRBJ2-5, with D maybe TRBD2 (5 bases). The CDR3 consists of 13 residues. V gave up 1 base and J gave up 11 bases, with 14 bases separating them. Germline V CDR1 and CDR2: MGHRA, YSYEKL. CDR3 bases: TGCGCCAGCAGCCAAGTGCGGGCCTTAGAGCAGTACTTC. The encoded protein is CASSQVRALEQYF.